This T cell receptor (beta chain) was recorded in a study of cytotoxic CD8 clonotypes in ibrutinib-treated CLL. Study summary: Partial responses totalled roughly 25 and complete responses 2; after median roughly 71 months, 14 remained remitted and roughly twelve progressed.

This clone has only one observation. This CDR3 comprises 16 residues. Germline V gene lookup returns CDR1 SGHTA and CDR2 FQGNSA. The V end lost 5 bases, the J end lost 1 base, and 15 bases lay between the germline ends. Profiling relied on immunoSEQ multiplex PCR, and the TCRdb table lists in-frame clones only, not all of them. Of a few hundred thousand clones listed, approximately 67% are singletons. Sequences were derived from PBMCs, sampled after 36 months of ibrutinib treatment. The chain uses TRBV7-2 and TRBJ1-5; D not certain. The sequence was collected from a human donor with chronic lymphocytic leukemia. CDR3 in amino acids: CASSRGLGLSNQPQHF. In DNA form, the CDR3 reads TGTGCCAGCAGCCGAGGGTTAGGGCTGAGCAATCAGCCCCAGCATTTT.